The next 5 T cell receptor beta chains were all read from a single sample in a study of monozygotic twins with inflammatory bowel disease. One entry per CDR3 protein, without DNA, is what TCRdb gives after re-calling the 5' RACE reads. The specimen's table records about 110,000 distinct CDR3 sequences. The sample consisted of blood. These receptors were obtained from a human donor with ulcerative colitis or Crohn's disease, or a healthy co-twin of an affected twin (not recorded which).

The rearrangement joins TRBV5-1 to TRBJ2-1; TCRdb returns TRBD2, unconfirmable since there is no DNA. The CDR3 runs to 15 residues. CDR1 SGHRS and CDR2 YFSETQ come from the germline V gene. The chain's CDR3 is CASSEGLAAYNEQFF. Combining the CDR3 with reference TRBV5-1 and TRBJ2-1 gives the whole variable domain KAGVTQTPRYLIKTRGQQVTLSCSPISGHRSVSWYQQTPGQGLQFLFEYFSETQRNKGNFPGRFSGRQFSNSRSEMNVSTLELGDSALYLCASSEGLAAYNEQFFGPGTRLTVL.

The chain is built from TRBV6-4 and TRBJ2-2; TCRdb indicates TRBD1, and absent DNA this call remains unverified. The CDR3 totals 13 residues. Germline V gives CDR1 MRHNA, CDR2 SNTAGT. The CDR3 protein is CASSTGYTGELFF.

This chain connects TRBV29-1 to TRBJ2-5; TCRdb's D call, TRBD1, is unchecked because there is no DNA. The CDR3 spans 16 residues. Germline CDR1 reads SQVTM; CDR2 reads ANQGSEA. This CDR3 reads CSVEILGTGAQETQYF.

The chain carries TRBV6-6 and TRBJ2-3; TCRdb's D call of TRBD1 is untestable without DNA. This CDR3 has 14 residues. Germline V gene data show CDR1 as MNHNY and CDR2 as SVGAGI (reference sequence). The CDR3 protein is CASSLGQSTDTQYF.

The chain carries TRBV12-3 or TRBV12-4 and TRBJ2-1; the TRBD1 assignment by TCRdb is unverifiable without DNA. CDR3 size: 14 residues. The CDR3 here is CASSLGGVLNEQFF.